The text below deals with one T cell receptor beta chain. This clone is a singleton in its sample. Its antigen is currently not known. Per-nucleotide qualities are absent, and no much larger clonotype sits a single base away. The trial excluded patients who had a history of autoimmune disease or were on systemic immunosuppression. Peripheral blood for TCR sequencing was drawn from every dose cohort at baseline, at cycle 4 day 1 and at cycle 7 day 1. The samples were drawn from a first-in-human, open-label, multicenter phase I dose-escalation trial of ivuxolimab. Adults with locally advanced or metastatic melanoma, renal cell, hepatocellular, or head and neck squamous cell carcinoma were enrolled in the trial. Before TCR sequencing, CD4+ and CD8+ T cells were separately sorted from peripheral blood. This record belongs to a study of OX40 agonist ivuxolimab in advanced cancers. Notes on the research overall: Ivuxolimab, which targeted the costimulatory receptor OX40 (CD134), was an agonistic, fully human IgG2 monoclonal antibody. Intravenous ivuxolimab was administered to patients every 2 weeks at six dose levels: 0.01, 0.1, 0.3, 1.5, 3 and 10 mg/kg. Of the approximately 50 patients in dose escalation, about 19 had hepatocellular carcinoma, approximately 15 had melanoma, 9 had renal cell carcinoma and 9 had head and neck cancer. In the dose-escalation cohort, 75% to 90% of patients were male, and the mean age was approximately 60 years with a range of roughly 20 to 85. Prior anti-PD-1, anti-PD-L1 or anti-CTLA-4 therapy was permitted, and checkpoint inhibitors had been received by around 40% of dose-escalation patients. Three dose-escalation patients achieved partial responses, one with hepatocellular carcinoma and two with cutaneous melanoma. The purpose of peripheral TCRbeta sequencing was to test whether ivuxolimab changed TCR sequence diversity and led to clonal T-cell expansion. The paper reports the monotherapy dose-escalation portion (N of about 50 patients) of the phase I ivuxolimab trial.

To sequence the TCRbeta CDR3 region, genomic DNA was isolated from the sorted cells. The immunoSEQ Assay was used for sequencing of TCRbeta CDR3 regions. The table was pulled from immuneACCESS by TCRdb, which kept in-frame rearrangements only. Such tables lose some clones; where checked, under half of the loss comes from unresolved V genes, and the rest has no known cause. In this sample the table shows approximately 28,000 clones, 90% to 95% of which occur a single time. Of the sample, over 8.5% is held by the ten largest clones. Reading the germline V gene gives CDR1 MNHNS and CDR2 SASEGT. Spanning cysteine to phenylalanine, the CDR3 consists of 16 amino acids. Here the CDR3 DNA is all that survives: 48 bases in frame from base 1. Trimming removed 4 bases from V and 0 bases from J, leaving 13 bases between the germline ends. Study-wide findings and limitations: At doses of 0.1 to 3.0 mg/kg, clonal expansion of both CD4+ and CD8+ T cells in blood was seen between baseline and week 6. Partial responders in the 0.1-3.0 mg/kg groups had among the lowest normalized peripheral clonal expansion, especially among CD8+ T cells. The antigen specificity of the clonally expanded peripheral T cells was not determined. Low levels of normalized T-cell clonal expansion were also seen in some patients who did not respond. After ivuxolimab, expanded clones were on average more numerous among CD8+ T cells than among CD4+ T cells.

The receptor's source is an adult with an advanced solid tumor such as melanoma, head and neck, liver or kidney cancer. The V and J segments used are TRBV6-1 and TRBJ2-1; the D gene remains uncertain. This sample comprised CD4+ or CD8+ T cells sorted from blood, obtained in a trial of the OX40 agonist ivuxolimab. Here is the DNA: TGTGCCAGCAGTGTACAACTTAGAAGCTCCTACAATGAGCAGTTCTTC. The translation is CASSVQLRSSYNEQFF.